This T cell receptor (beta chain) stems from a study of blood T cell repertoires in COVID-19. Study information: Acute-phase and convalescent COVID-19 samples originated in the United States, Italy and Spain. T cells, B-cell-depleted T cells, or PBMCs provided the cDNA or gDNA that served as material.

Germline-derived CDR1 and CDR2 are SGDLS and YYNGEE. V dropped 0 bases and J dropped 1 base, with 10 bases sitting between them. The CDR3 contains 15 residues. Authors' methods: It was from reference gene primer amplification that nucleated cell counts were estimated. The table came from immunoSEQ multiplex PCR; TCRdb's copy has only in-frame clones and leaves some out. V and J calls and clone size are those listed in that table; D and trimming were worked out from the DNA. The data show nearly 300,000 clones, with more than 70% seen just once and 6.9% held by the top ten. This clonotype originated in a woman in her 30s who had recovered from COVID-19. Sequencing was performed on peripheral blood. The rearrangement links TRBV9 to TRBJ2-5; maybe TRBD2 (7 bases). CDR3 nucleotides: TGTGCCAGCAGCGTAGAGGGGGGGGCCCAAGAGACCCAGTACTTC. Encoded protein: CASSVEGGAQETQYF.